This TCR beta chain was obtained from a study of shared clonotypes between healthy human individuals. Whole-study context: Per donor, three plates held CD4 naive cells, three held CD4 memory, two held CD8 naive and one held CD8 memory.

The naive CD8 subset, CD45RO-negative cells positively selected for CCR7, excluded terminally differentiated effector memory CD45RA+ cells. TCRdb keeps only in-frame clones here, not all; method: immunoSEQ multiplex PCR. The sample lists around 650,000 clones; around 96% were seen once. Study-wide findings and caveats: Rarefaction indicated that sorted-subset sequencing remained incomplete although depth was large. Relative to their counterparts shared across all four donors, non-shared clonotypes exhibited diminished generation probabilities.

As regards this clone: As yet, its antigen is unknown.

This CDR3 is 15 amino acids long. J lost 0 bases, V lost 5 bases, and 5 bases had no gene match. CDR1 is WSHSY and CDR2 is SAAADI in the germline V gene. The sequence was obtained from a woman aged 25 to 39 in good health. The specimen sequenced was naive CD8+ T cells sorted from blood. The chain links TRBV10-2 to TRBJ2-7; 9 positions agree with TRBD2. The CDR3 here is CASSPTSGSSYEQYF. As DNA, the CDR3 is TGCGCCAGCAGTCCGACTAGCGGCAGCTCCTACGAGCAGTACTTC.